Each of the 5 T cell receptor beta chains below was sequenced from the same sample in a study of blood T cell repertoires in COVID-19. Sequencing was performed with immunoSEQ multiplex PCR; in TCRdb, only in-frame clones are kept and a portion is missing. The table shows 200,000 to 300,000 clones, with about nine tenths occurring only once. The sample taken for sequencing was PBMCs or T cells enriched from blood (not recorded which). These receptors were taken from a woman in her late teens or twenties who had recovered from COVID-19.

CDR3 in amino acids: CASSQTEGSGANVLTF. CDR3 DNA sequence: TGCGCCAGCAGCCAAACAGAAGGCTCTGGGGCCAACGTCCTGACTTTC. The J gene is TRBJ2-6, the V gene TRBV4-1; unclear D gene. Trimming cost V 2 bases and J 0 bases, with 8 bases left between them. CDR3 size: 16 residues. Germline values: CDR1 MGHRA, CDR2 YSYEKL.

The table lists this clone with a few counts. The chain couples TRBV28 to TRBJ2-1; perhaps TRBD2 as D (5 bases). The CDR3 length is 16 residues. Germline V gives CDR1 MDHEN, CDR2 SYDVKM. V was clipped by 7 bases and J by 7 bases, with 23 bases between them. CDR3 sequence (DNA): TGTGCCAGCAATCCCCCAGACGTGAGGGTCGGGAATGAGCAGTTCTTC. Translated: CASNPPDVRVGNEQFF.

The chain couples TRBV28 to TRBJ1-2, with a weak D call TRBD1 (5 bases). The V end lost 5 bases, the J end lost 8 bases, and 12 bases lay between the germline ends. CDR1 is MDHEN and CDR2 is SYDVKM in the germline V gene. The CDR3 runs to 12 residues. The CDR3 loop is CASSGSGIGYTF. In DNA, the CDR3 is TGTGCCAGCAGTGGATCAGGGATAGGCTACACCTTC.

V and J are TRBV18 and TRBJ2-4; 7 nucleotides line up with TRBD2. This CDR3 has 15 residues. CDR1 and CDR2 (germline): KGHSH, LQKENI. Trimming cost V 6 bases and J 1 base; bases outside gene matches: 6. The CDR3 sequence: CASSKGEGAKNIQYF. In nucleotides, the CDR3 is TGTGCCAGCTCCAAAGGGGAGGGGGCCAAAAACATTCAGTACTTC.

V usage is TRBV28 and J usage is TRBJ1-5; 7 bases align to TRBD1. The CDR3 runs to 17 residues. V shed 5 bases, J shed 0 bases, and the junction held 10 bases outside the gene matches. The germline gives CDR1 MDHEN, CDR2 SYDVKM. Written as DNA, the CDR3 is TGTGCCAGCAGTCTTATCCGACAGGGCTATAGCAATCAGCCCCAGCATTTT. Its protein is CASSLIRQGYSNQPQHF. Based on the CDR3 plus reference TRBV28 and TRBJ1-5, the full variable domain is DVKVTQSSRYLVKRTGEKVFLECVQDMDHENMFWYRQDPGLGLRLIYFSYDVKMKEKGDIPEGYSVSREKKERFSLILESASTNQTSMYLCASSLIRQGYSNQPQHFGDGTRLSIL.